This TCR beta chain stems from a study of cytomegalovirus exposure and HLA in healthy donors. The CDR3 covers 15 residues. V gave up 4 bases and J gave up 5 bases, with 17 bases separating them. The V gene's germline CDR1 is LNHNV and CDR2 YYDKDF (reference sequence). Worth noting for this clone: Its antigen is still unknown.

The study, taken as a whole, reports: An assumption of roughly uniform sequencing depth across donors underlay the presence/absence analyses. Later on, analysis showed that most CMV-associated TCR beta chains appeared to be HLA-restricted. High sensitivity and specificity were reportedly achieved when the classifier diagnosed cytomegalovirus status.

The PCR ran on 60 Vbeta and 13 Jbeta primers. Only in-frame clones appear in the TCRdb table, and some are missing; sequencing was by immunoSEQ multiplex PCR. The sample yields fewer than 120,000 clones, approximately 83% seen once. V usage is TRBV15 and J usage is TRBJ1-1, with no clear D. This sequence originates from a man aged 35-49 years in good health and CMV-seronegative. Sequencing was carried out using PBMCs. CDR3 nucleotide sequence: TGTGCCACCAGCACCAACGGGGTTGTTGGTACTGAAGCTTTCTTT. Translating gives CATSTNGVVGTEAFF.